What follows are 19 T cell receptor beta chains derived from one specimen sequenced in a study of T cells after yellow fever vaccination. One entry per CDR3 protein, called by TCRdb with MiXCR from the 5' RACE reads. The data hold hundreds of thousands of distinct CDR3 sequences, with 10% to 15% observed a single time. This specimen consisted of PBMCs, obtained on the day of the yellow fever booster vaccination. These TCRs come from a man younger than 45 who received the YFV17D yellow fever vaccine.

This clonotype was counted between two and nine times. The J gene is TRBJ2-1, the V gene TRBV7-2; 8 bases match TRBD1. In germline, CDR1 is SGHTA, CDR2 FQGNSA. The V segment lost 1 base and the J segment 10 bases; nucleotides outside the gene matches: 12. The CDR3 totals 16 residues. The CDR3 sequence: CASSLGGTGLAREQFF. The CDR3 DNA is TGTGCCAGCAGCTTAGGAGGGACAGGACTCGCCAGGGAGCAGTTCTTC.

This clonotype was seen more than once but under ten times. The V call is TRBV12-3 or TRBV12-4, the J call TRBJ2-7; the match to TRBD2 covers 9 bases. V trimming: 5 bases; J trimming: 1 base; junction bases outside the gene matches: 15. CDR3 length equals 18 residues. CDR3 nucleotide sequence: TGTGCCAGCAGTGCCGACCTTGGTGGAGCGGGAGGATCCTACGAGCAGTACTTC. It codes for CASSADLGGAGGSYEQYF.

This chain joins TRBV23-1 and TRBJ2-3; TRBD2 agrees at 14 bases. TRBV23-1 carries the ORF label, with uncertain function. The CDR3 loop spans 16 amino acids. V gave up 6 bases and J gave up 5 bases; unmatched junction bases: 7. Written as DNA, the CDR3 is TGCGCCAGCAGCCGTGGGGGACTAGCGGGAGTAGATACGCAGTATTTT. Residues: CASSRGGLAGVDTQYF.

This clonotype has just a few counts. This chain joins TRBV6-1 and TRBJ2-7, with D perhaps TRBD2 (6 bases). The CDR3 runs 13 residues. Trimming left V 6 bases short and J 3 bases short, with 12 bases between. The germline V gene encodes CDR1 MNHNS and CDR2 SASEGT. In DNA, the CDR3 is TGTGCCAGCAGACCTCAGGGAGGCTACGAGCAGTACTTC. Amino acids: CASRPQGGYEQYF.

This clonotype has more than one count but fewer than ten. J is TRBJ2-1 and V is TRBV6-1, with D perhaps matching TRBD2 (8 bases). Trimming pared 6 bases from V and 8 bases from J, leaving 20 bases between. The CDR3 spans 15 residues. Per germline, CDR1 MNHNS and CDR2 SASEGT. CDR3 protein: CASSSGGTAGHEQFF. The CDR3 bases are TGTGCCAGCAGCTCGGGAGGGACAGCGGGTCATGAGCAGTTCTTC.

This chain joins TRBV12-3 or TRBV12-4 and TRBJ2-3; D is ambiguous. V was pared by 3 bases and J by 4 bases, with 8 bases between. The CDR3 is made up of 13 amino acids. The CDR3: CASSLGRPDTQYF. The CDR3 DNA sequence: TGTGCCAGCAGTTTGGGTAGACCAGATACGCAGTATTTT.

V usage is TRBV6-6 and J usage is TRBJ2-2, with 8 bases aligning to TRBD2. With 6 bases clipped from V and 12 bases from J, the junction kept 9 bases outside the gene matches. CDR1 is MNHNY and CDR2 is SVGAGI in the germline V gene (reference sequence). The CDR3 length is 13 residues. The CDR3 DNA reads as TGTGCCAGCAGCGCGAGCGGGAGCAGGAAGCTGTTTTTT. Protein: CASSASGSRKLFF.

In DNA, the CDR3 is TGTGCCAGCAACCTCCGGGACTCTTACAATGAGCAGTTCTTC. Translated, it gives CASNLRDSYNEQFF. This rearrangement joins TRBV12-3 or TRBV12-4 to TRBJ2-1; maybe TRBD2 (6 bases). Trimming removed 7 bases from V and 4 bases from J, with 14 bases in between. CDR3 size: 14 residues.

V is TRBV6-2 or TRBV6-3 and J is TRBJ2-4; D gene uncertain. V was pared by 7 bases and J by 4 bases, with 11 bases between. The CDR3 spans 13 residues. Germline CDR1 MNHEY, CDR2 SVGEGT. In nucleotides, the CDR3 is TGTGCCAGCATCGGCGACGGAAAAAACATTCAGTACTTC. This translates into CASIGDGKNIQYF.

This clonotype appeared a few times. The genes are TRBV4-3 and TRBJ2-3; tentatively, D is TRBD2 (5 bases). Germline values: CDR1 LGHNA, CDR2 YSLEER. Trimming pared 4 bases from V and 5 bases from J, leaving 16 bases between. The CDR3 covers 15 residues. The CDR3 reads CASSLQQRAGDTQYF. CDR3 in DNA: TGCGCCAGCAGCCTACAACAGAGGGCTGGAGATACGCAGTATTTT.

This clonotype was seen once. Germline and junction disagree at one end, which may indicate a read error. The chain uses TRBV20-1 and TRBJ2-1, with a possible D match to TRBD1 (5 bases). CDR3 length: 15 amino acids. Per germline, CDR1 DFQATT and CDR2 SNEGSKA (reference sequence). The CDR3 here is CCARLGHSSYNEQFF. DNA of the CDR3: TGCTGTGCTAGACTTGGACATAGCTCCTACAATGAGCAGTTCTTC.

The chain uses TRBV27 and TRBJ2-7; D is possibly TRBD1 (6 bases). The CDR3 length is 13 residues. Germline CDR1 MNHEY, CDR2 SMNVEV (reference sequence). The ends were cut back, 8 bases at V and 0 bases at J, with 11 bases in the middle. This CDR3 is CASAPGHSYEQYF. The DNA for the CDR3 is TGTGCCAGCGCCCCGGGACACTCCTACGAGCAGTACTTC.

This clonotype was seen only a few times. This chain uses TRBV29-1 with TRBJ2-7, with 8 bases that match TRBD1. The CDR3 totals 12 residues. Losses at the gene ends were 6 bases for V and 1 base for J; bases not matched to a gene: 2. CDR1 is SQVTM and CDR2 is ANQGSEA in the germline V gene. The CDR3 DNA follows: TGCAGCGTCCAGGGGGCATCCTACGAGCAGTACTTC. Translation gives CSVQGASYEQYF.

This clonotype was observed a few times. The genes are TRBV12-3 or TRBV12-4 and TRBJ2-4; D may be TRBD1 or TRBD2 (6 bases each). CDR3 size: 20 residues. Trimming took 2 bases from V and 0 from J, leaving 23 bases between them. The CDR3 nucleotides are TGTGCCAGCAGTTTATCGTCTTCGGGGGCCATAGGGCTAGCCAAAAACATTCAGTACTTC. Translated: CASSLSSSGAIGLAKNIQYF.

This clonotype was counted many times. CDR3 loop: CASSMGRLDEQYF. The DNA of the CDR3 is TGTGCCAGCTCCATGGGACGATTGGACGAGCAGTACTTC. V gene TRBV18 combines with J gene TRBJ2-7, with D perhaps matching TRBD1 or TRBD2 (5 bases each). Germline V gene sequence: CDR1 KGHSH, CDR2 LQKENI. The CDR3 runs 13 residues. V lost 6 bases and J lost 5, with 14 bases in between. The full variable domain, completed using reference TRBV18 and TRBJ2-7, is NAGVMQNPRHLVRRRGQEARLRCSPMKGHSHVYWYRQLPEEGLKFMVYLQKENIIDESGMPKERFSAEFPKEGPSILRIQQVVRGDSAAYFCASSMGRLDEQYFGPGTRLTVT.

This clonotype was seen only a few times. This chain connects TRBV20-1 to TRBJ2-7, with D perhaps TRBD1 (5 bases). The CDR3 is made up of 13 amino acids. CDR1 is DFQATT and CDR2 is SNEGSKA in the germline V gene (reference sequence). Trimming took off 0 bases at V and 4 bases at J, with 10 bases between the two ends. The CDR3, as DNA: TGCAGTGCTAGAGATTTTCAGGGATACGAGCAGTACTTC. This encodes CSARDFQGYEQYF.

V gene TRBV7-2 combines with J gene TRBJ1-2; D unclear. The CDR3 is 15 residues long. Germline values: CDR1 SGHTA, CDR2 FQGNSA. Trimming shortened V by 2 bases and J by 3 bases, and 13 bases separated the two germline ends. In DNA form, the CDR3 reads TGTGCCAGCAGCTTAACACCGGGAGCGGACTATGGCTACACCTTC. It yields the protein CASSLTPGADYGYTF.

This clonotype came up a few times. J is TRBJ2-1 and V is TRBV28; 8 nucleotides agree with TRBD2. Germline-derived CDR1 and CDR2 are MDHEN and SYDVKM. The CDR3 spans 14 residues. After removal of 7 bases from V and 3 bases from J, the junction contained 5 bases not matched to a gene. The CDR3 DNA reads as TGTGCCAGCAAACTAGCGGAGCACTACAATGAGCAGTTCTTC. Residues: CASKLAEHYNEQFF. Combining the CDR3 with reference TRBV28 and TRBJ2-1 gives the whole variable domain DVKVTQSSRYLVKRTGEKVFLECVQDMDHENMFWYRQDPGLGLRLIYFSYDVKMKEKGDIPEGYSVSREKKERFSLILESASTNQTSMYLCASKLAEHYNEQFFGPGTRLTVL.

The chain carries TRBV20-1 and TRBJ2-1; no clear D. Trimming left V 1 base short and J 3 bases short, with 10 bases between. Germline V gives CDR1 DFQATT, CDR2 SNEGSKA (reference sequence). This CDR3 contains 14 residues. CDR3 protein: CSARVQRHYNEQFF. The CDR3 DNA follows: TGCAGTGCTAGAGTGCAGAGACACTACAATGAGCAGTTCTTC.